Shown below are 4 T cell receptor beta chains from a single sample sequenced in a study of OX40 agonist ivuxolimab in advanced cancers. Some clones are missing from TCRdb's copy, which holds only in-frame ones; the method was immunoSEQ multiplex PCR. The sample records 55,000 to 70,000 clones, 84% being singletons. The sample consisted of CD4+ or CD8+ T cells sorted from blood, taken in a trial of the OX40 agonist ivuxolimab. The receptors were gathered from an adult with an advanced solid tumor such as melanoma, head and neck, liver or kidney cancer.

DNA of the CDR3: TGTGCCAGCACCGTTTACCCGGGGGCGGTCTATGGCTACACCTTC. The encoded protein is CASTVYPGAVYGYTF. The V and J genes are TRBV28 and TRBJ1-2, with D perhaps matching TRBD1 (6 bases). CDR3 size: 15 residues. CDR1 and CDR2 from the germline V gene are MDHEN and SYDVKM. Trimming took off 7 bases at V and 4 bases at J, with 19 bases between the two ends.

The J gene is TRBJ2-3, the V gene TRBV18; no clear D. V lost 2 bases to trimming and J lost 5 bases, with 8 bases between them. Germline loops: CDR1 KGHSH, CDR2 LQKENI. This CDR3 is 13 amino acids long. The DNA for the CDR3 is TGTGCCAGCTCACCAGTGAAGGTAGATACGCAGTATTTT. Translating it yields CASSPVKVDTQYF.

The V gene is TRBV5-1, the J gene TRBJ2-1, with a tentative D call TRBD2 (5 bases). CDR3 size: 15 residues. V was shortened by 6 bases and J by 0 bases, with 13 bases between the two germline ends. Germline values: CDR1 SGHRS, CDR2 YFSETQ. The CDR3 DNA sequence: TGCGCCAGCACTGAAACGGGAAGCTCCTACAATGAGCAGTTCTTC. It codes for CASTETGSSYNEQFF. Full variable domain (missing parts from reference TRBV5-1 and TRBJ2-1): KAGVTQTPRYLIKTRGQQVTLSCSPISGHRSVSWYQQTPGQGLQFLFEYFSETQRNKGNFPGRFSGRQFSNSRSEMNVSTLELGDSALYLCASTETGSSYNEQFFGPGTRLTVL.

V and J are TRBV28 and TRBJ2-5, with D possibly being TRBD2 (5 bases). Germline V gives CDR1 MDHEN, CDR2 SYDVKM. The CDR3 has 15 residues. V lost 1 base and J 5 bases, leaving 14 bases between the germline ends. The CDR3 here is CASSLLGSGGETQYF. In DNA, the CDR3 is TGTGCCAGCAGTTTATTAGGATCCGGAGGCGAGACCCAGTACTTC.